The T cell receptor beta chain described here comes from a study of early T cells in non-severe SARS-CoV-2 infection. Study background: It was bulk RNA from unsorted whole blood that was sequenced, and the chains were unpaired.

CDR3 length: 14 residues. CDR1 MNHEY and CDR2 SMNVEV come from the germline V gene (reference sequence). Trimming took off 6 bases at V and 7 bases at J, with 13 bases between the two ends. MiXCR, applied by TCRdb to the 5' RACE reads, yields one record per CDR3 protein. The sample lists around 71,000 distinct CDR3 sequences; 10% were seen once. The table lists this clonotype with a few counts. Sequenced material: whole blood, taken at baseline. The receptor's source is an adult who was a healthcare worker with PCR-confirmed SARS-CoV-2 infection or an uninfected control (not recorded which). The chain employs TRBV27 and TRBJ1-6; tentatively, D is TRBD1 (5 bases). The CDR3 DNA follows: TGTGCCAGCAGGTCCGACAGTAGAAATTCACCCCTCCACTTT. It encodes CASRSDSRNSPLHF.